The clone carrying this T cell receptor beta chain was seen only a few times. No antigen is known for it. This record belongs to a study of T cell clones after liver transplantation. Study context: Apart from a few HCV-positive recipients, transplants were for non-autoimmune, non-viral reasons. Subjects received no induction therapy and standard immunosuppression until randomization at 12-24 months post-transplant. Findings and limits, study-wide: In a couple of subjects, few donor cells limited the measurable donor-reactive repertoire.

Per germline, CDR1 SNHLY and CDR2 FYNNEI. This CDR3 comprises 14 residues. V was cut by 7 bases and J by 2 bases, with 12 bases left in between. Produced via immunoSEQ multiplex PCR; TCRdb's table is partial and in-frame only. The sample carries tens of thousands of clones, 75% to 90% recorded once. Sequences were derived from CD4+ T cells from blood, sampled 12 months after liver transplant. The genes are TRBV2 and TRBJ1-5; D gene uncertain. The clonotype originates from a human patient who received a liver transplant. Some T cells may be transferred from the graft donor. CDR3 amino acids: CASTLRARNQPQHF. In nucleotides, the CDR3 is TGTGCCAGCACTTTGAGGGCGCGCAATCAGCCCCAGCATTTT.